The next 5 T cell receptor beta chains were all read from a single sample in a study of shared clonotypes between healthy human individuals (dated by TCRdb to the early 2020s). Receptor amplification or capture employed the immunoSEQ multiplex PCR assay. Entries here come from immuneACCESS through TCRdb and include only in-frame sequences with V and J called. Some clones fail to appear in such tables; in the studies checked, an unresolved V gene covers under half of the shortfall, and the cause of the remainder is unknown. In this sample the table shows 2 million to 2.5 million clones, 92% of which occur a single time. The ten most abundant clones make up more than 0.35% of the sample. The material sequenced was naive CD4+ T cells from PBMCs. Reading the label with the study, this specimen's cell subset or site is: CD45RA+ positively selected. These receptors originate from a man aged 18 to 29 in good health. Some clones in this sample may be carry-over from other donors' samples.

This sequence joins TRBV27 and TRBJ1-5; no clear D. This CDR3 contains 14 residues. The V end was cut by 3 bases, the J end by 5 bases, with 11 bases between. Germline assignment: CDR1 MNHEY and CDR2 SMNVEV (reference sequence). CDR3 bases: TGTGCCAGCAGTTTGGATAGGCAGGATCAGCCCCAGCATTTT. Protein: CASSLDRQDQPQHF.

The chain recombines TRBV5-1 with TRBJ2-3; D call uncertain. Trimming shortened V by 4 bases and J by 1 base, and 10 bases separated the two germline ends. The CDR3 is made up of 14 amino acids. In germline, CDR1 is SGHRS, CDR2 YFSETQ. CDR3 region: CASSRSAGTDTQYF. In DNA form, the CDR3 reads TGCGCCAGCAGCCGTTCGGCCGGCACAGATACGCAGTATTTT. The whole variable domain, remainder taken from reference TRBV5-1 and TRBJ2-3, is KAGVTQTPRYLIKTRGQQVTLSCSPISGHRSVSWYQQTPGQGLQFLFEYFSETQRNKGNFPGRFSGRQFSNSRSEMNVSTLELGDSALYLCASSRSAGTDTQYFGPGTRLTVL.

V is TRBV5-4 and J is TRBJ2-5; 7 bases map to TRBD1. Germline V lookup: CDR1 SGHNT, CDR2 YYREEE (reference sequence). Germline trimming cut 4 bases from V and 5 bases from J; bases unmatched to any gene: 8. The CDR3 consists of 14 residues. The CDR3 bases are TGTGCCAGCAGCGCACAGGGCAGGGGGGAGACCCAGTACTTC. Translating gives CASSAQGRGETQYF.

This chain connects TRBV10-1 to TRBJ2-1, with D unresolved. CDR3 length: 13 residues. Between the trimmed V and J ends, which lost 2 bases and 8 bases, there was a span of 10 bases. The germline gives CDR1 WNHNN, CDR2 SYGVQD (reference sequence). This chain's CDR3 is CASSEKAGDEQFF. The DNA for the CDR3 is TGCGCCAGCAGTGAGAAGGCCGGCGATGAGCAGTTCTTC.

This sequence joins TRBV27 and TRBJ2-7, with 8 bases that match TRBD2. The CDR3 length is 16 residues. From germline, CDR1 is MNHEY and CDR2 SMNVEV (reference sequence). V trimming: 2 bases; J trimming: 4 bases; junction bases outside the gene matches: 10. CDR3 residues: CASSLLLPGLVYEQYF. DNA of the CDR3: TGTGCCAGCAGTTTACTCCTCCCGGGACTAGTTTACGAGCAGTACTTC.